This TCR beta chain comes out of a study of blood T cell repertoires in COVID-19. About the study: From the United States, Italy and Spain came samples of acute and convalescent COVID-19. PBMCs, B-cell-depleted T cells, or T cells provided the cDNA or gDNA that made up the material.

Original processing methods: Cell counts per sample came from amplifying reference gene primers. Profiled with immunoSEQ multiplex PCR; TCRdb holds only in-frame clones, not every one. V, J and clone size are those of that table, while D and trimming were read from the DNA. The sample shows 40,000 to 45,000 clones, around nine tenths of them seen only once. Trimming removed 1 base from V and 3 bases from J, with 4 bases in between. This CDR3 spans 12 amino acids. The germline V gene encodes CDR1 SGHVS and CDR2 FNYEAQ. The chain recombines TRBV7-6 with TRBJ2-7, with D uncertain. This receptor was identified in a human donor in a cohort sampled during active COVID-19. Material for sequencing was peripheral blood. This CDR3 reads CASSLVGYEQYF. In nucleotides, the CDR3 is TGTGCCAGCAGCTTAGTCGGCTACGAGCAGTACTTC.